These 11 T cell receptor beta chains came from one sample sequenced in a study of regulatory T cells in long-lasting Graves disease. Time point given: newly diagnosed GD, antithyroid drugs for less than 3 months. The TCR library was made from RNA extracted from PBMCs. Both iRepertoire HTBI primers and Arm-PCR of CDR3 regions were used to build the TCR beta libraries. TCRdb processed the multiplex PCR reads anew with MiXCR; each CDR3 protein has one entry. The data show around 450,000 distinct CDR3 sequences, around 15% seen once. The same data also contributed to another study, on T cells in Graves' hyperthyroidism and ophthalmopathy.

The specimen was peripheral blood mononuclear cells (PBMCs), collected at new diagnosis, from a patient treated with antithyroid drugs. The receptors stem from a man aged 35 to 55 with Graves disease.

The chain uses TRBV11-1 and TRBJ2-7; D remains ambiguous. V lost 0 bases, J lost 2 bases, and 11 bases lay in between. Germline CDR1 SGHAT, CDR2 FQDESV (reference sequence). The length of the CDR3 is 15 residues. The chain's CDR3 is CASSLAAGPAYEQYF. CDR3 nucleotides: TGTGCCAGCAGCTTAGCGGCTGGCCCCGCCTACGAGCAGTACTTC.

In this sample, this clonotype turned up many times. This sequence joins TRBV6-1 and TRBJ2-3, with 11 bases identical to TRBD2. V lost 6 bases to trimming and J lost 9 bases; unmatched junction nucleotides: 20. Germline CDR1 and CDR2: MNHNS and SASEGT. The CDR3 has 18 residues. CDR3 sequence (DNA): TGTGCCAGCAGCCCCATCCCATCGACTAGCGGGGTTGAGAGGACGCAGTATTTT. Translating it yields CASSPIPSTSGVERTQYF.

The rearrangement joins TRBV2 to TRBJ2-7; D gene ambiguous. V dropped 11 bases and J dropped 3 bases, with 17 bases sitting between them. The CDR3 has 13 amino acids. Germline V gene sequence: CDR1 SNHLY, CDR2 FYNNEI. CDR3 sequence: CAGELADHYEQYF. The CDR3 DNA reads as TGTGCCGGGGAACTGGCAGACCACTACGAGCAGTACTTC.

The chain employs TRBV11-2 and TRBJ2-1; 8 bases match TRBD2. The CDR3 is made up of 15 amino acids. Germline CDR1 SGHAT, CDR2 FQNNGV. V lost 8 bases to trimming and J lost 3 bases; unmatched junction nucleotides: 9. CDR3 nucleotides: TGTGCCAGCCCCTTGGGGGGACTAGACTACAATGAGCAGTTCTTC. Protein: CASPLGGLDYNEQFF.

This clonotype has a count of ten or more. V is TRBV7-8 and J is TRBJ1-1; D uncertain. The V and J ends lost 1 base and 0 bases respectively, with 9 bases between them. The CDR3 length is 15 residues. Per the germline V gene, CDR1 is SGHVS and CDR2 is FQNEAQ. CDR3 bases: TGTGCCAGCAGCTTAGTCGAGGGCCTGAACACTGAAGCTTTCTTT. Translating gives CASSLVEGLNTEAFF.

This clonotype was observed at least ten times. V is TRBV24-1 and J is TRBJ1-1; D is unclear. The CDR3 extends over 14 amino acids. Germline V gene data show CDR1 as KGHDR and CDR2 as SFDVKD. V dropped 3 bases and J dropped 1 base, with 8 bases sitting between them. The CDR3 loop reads CATSDPNSNTEAFF. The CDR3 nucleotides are TGTGCCACCAGTGATCCCAATTCGAACACTGAAGCTTTCTTT.

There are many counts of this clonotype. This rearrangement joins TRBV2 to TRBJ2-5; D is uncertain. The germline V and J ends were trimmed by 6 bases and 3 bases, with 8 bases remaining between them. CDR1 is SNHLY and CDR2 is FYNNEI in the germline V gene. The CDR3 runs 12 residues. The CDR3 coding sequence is TGTGCCAGCAGCGCTGTTAAAGAGACCCAGTACTTC. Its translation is CASSAVKETQYF.

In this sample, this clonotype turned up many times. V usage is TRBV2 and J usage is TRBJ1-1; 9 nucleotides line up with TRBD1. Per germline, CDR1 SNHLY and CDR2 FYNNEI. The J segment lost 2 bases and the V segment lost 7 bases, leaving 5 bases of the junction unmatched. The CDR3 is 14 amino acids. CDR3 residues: CASNTGQGNTEAFF. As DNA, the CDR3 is TGTGCCAGCAACACGGGACAGGGAAACACTGAAGCTTTCTTT.

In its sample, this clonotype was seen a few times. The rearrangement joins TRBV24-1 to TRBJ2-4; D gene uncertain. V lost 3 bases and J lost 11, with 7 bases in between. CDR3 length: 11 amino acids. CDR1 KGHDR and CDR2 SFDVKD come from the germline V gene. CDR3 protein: CATSDRVFQYF. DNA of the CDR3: TGTGCCACCAGTGATCGGGTTTTTCAGTACTTC.

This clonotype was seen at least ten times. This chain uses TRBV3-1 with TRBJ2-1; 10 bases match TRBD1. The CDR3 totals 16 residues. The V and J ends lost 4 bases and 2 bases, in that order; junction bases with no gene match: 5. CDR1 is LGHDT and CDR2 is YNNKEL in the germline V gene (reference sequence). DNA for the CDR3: TGTGCCAGCAGCCCCCGGGACAGGGGCACCTACAATGAGCAGTTCTTC. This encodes CASSPRDRGTYNEQFF.

Here the CDR3 reads CASSLTSGGNNEQFF. The CDR3 bases are TGCGCCAGCAGCTTGACTAGCGGGGGGAACAATGAGCAGTTCTTC. This rearrangement joins TRBV5-1 to TRBJ2-1; 12 bases fit TRBD2. Germline V gene data show CDR1 as SGHRS and CDR2 as YFSETQ. The junction had 1 base not matched to a gene; V was cut back by 1 base and J by 5 bases. The CDR3 runs 15 residues.